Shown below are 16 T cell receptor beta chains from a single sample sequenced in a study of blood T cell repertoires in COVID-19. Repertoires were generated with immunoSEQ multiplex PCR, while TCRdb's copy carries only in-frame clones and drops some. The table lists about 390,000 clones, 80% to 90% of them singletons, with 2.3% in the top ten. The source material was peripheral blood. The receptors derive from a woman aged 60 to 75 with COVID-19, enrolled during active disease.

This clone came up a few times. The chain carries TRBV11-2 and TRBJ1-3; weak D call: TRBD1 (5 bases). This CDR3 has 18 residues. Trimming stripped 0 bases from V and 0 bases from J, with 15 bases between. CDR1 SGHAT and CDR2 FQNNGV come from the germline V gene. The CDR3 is CASSLDYRSPRSGNTIYF. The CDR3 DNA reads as TGTGCCAGCAGCTTAGATTACAGGTCCCCCCGCTCTGGAAACACCATATATTTT. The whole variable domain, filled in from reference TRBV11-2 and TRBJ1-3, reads EAGVAQSPRYKIIEKRQSVAFWCNPISGHATLYWYQQILGQGPKLLIQFQNNGVVDDSQLPKDRFSAERLKGVDSTLKIQPAKLEDSAVYLCASSLDYRSPRSGNTIYFGEGSWLTVV.

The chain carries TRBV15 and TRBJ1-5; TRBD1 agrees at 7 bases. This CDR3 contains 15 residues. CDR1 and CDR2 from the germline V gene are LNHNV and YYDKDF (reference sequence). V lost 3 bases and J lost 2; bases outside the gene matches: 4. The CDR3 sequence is CATSRTGQGNQPQHF. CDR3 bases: TGTGCCACCAGCAGGACCGGACAGGGCAATCAGCCCCAGCATTTT.

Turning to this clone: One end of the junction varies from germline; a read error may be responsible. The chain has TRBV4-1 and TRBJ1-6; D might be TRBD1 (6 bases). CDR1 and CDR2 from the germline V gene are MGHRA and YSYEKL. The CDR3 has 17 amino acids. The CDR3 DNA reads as TGCGCCAGCAGCCAGACAGACTCAGGGGCCTACAATTCACCCCTCCACTTT. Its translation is CASSQTDSGAYNSPLHF.

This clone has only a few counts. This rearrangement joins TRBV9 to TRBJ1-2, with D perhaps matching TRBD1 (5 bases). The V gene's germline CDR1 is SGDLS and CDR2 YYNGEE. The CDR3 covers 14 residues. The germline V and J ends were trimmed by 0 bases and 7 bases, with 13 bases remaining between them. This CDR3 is CASSVALGQGGYTF. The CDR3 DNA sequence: TGTGCCAGCAGCGTAGCGCTGGGGCAGGGTGGCTACACCTTC.

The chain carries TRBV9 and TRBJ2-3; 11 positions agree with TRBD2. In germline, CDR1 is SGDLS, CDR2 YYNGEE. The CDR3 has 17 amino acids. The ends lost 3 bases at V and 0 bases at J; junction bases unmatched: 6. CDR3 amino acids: CASSGGLAVPSTDTQYF. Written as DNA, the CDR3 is TGTGCCAGCAGCGGGGGACTAGCGGTCCCTAGCACAGATACGCAGTATTTT.

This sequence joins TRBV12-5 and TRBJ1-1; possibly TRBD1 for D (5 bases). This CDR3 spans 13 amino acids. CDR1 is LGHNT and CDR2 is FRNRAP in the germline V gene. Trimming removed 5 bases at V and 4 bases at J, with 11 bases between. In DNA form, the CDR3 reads TGTGCTAGTGGTCCAAGGGGTTCCACTGAAGCTTTCTTT. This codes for CASGPRGSTEAFF.

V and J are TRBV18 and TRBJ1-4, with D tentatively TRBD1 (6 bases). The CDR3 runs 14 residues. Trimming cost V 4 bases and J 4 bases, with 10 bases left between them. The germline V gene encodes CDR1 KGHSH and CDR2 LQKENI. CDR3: CASSRTENNEKLFF. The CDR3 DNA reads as TGTGCCAGCTCACGGACAGAAAATAATGAAAAACTGTTTTTT.

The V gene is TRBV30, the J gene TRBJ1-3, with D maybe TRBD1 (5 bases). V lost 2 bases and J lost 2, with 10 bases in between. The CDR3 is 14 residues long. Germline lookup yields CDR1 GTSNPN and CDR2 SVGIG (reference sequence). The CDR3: CAWSRGRPGNTIYF. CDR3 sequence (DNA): TGTGCCTGGAGTCGGGGGAGGCCTGGAAACACCATATATTTT.

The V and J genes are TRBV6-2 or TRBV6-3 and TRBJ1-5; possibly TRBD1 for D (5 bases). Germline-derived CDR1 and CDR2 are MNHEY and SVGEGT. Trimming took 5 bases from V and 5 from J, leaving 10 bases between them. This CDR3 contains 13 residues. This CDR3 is CASSDDSYQPQHF. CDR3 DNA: TGTGCCAGCAGTGACGACAGCTATCAGCCCCAGCATTTT.

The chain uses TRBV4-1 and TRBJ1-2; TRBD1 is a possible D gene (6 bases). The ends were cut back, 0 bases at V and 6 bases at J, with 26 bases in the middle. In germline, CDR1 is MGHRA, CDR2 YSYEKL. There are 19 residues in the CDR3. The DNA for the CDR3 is TGCGCCAGCAGCCAAGATAACCCCACTGGCCTCTCAGGGGTGGATGGCTACACCTTC. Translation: CASSQDNPTGLSGVDGYTF.

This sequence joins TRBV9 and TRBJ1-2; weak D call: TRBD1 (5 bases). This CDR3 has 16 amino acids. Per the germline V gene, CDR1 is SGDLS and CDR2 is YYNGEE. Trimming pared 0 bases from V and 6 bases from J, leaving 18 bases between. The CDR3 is CASSVAHAGKLDGYTF. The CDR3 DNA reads TGTGCCAGCAGCGTAGCTCATGCAGGGAAGTTGGATGGCTACACCTTC.

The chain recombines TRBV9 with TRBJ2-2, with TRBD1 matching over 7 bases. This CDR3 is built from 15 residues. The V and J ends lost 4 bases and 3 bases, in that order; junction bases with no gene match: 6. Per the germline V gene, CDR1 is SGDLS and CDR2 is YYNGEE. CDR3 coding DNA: TGTGCCAGCAGCTCACAGGGGCGGGACACCGGGGAGCTGTTTTTT. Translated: CASSSQGRDTGELFF.

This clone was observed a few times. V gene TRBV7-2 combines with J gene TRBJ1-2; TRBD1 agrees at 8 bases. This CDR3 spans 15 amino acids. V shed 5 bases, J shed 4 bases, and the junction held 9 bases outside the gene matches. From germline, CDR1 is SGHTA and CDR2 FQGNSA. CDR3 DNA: TGTGCCAGCAGCCAAGGGGGTACAGGGGGCTATGGCTACACCTTC. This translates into CASSQGGTGGYGYTF.

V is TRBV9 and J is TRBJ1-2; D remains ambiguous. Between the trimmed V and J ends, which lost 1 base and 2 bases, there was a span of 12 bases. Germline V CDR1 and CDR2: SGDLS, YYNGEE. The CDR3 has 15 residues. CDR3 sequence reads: CASSVSQAPNYGYTF. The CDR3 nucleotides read TGTGCCAGCAGCGTATCCCAGGCACCGAACTATGGCTACACCTTC.

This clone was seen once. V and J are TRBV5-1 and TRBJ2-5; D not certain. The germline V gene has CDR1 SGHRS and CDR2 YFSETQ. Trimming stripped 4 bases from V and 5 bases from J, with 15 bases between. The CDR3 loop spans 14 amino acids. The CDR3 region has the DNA TGCGCCAGCAGCCCTTCACTGGGCCGGGAGACCCAGTACTTC. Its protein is CASSPSLGRETQYF.

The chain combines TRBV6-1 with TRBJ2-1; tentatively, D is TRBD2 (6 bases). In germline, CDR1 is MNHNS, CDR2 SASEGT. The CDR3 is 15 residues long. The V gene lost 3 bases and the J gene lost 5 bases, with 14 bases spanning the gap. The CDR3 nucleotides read TGTGCCAGCAGTGAGGGTGGAAGCGGGCACAATGAGCAGTTCTTC. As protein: CASSEGGSGHNEQFF.